Each of the 17 T cell receptor beta chains below was sequenced from the same sample in a study of OX40 agonist ivuxolimab in advanced cancers. TCRdb's copy holds only in-frame clones and misses some; the assay was immunoSEQ multiplex PCR. The data contain tens of thousands of clones, roughly 89% of them singletons. The source material was CD4+ or CD8+ T cells sorted from blood, sampled in a trial of the OX40 agonist ivuxolimab. The source is an adult with an advanced solid tumor such as melanoma, head and neck, liver or kidney cancer.

The rearrangement links TRBV19 to TRBJ2-4; TRBD1 matches 9 bases. This CDR3 has 19 residues. Unmatched junction bases numbered 17, after V lost 6 bases and J lost 2 bases. Germline CDR1 LNHDA, CDR2 SQIVND (reference sequence). The CDR3 is CASRATGQGVIKSKNIQYF. The DNA of the CDR3 is TGTGCCAGTAGAGCAACGGGACAGGGAGTGATAAAATCCAAAAACATTCAGTACTTC.

The chain employs TRBV19 and TRBJ2-7; maybe TRBD2 (6 bases). V lost 9 bases and J lost 3, with 21 bases in between. The CDR3 sequence is 15 residues long. Looked up from germline, CDR1 is LNHDA and CDR2 is SQIVND (reference sequence). The chain's CDR3 is CARNTSSGRFYEQYF. The CDR3 bases are TGTGCCAGAAACACTTCCTCCGGGAGATTCTACGAGCAGTACTTC.

V gene TRBV7-2 combines with J gene TRBJ1-1; D not certain. The germline gives CDR1 SGHTA, CDR2 FQGNSA. The CDR3 consists of 16 residues. The V end was cut by 5 bases, the J end by 3 bases, with 19 bases between. The CDR3 spells CASSPHRSASDTEAFF. The CDR3 DNA is TGTGCCAGCAGCCCACACCGTTCGGCGTCGGACACTGAAGCTTTCTTT. Filled out from reference TRBV7-2 and TRBJ1-1, the complete variable domain reads GAGVSQSPSNKVTEKGKDVELRCDPISGHTALYWYRQSLGQGLEFLIYFQGNSAPDKSGLPSDRFSAERTGGSVSTLTIQRTQQEDSAVYLCASSPHRSASDTEAFFGQGTRLTVV.

V is TRBV18 and J is TRBJ1-1; 10 bases match TRBD1. This CDR3 has 13 residues. Germline CDR1 reads KGHSH; CDR2 reads LQKENI. V gave up 8 bases and J gave up 7 bases; unmatched junction bases: 7. CDR3 amino acids: CASLRDRGDEAFF. CDR3 bases: TGTGCCAGCCTAAGGGACAGGGGTGATGAAGCTTTCTTT.

The rearrangement links TRBV28 to TRBJ2-2; tentatively, D is TRBD1 (7 bases). This CDR3 comprises 16 residues. V lost 5 bases and J lost 4, with 17 bases in between. The germline gives CDR1 MDHEN, CDR2 SYDVKM. The CDR3: CASSPTTGRSTGELFF. CDR3 in DNA: TGTGCCAGCAGTCCCACGACAGGGAGGAGCACCGGGGAGCTGTTTTTT.

The chain combines TRBV5-1 with TRBJ1-4; the D is unclear. Germline lookup yields CDR1 SGHRS and CDR2 YFSETQ. The CDR3 has 13 residues. Between the trimmed V and J ends, which lost 2 bases and 5 bases, there was a span of 7 bases. The CDR3 DNA reads TGCGCCAGCAGCTTAAACCCCAATGAAAAACTGTTTTTT. It codes for CASSLNPNEKLFF. Full variable domain (outside the CDR3, taken from reference TRBV5-1 and TRBJ1-4): KAGVTQTPRYLIKTRGQQVTLSCSPISGHRSVSWYQQTPGQGLQFLFEYFSETQRNKGNFPGRFSGRQFSNSRSEMNVSTLELGDSALYLCASSLNPNEKLFFGSGTQLSVL.

This clone was picked up a small number of times. J is TRBJ1-2 and V is TRBV2; no clear D gene. The germline V gene has CDR1 SNHLY and CDR2 FYNNEI. Trimming took off 7 bases at V and 2 bases at J, with 8 bases between the two ends. This CDR3 contains 12 residues. CDR3 in amino acids: CASTEQNYGYTF. DNA of the CDR3: TGTGCCAGCACAGAGCAAAACTATGGCTACACCTTC.

V and J are TRBV6-5 and TRBJ1-2; possibly TRBD1 for D (5 bases). The V gene's germline CDR1 is MNHEY and CDR2 SVGAGI. V was cut by 6 bases and J by 2 bases, with 10 bases left in between. This CDR3 has 13 amino acids. The CDR3, as DNA: TGTGCCAGCAGGCGAGACAGCAACTATGGCTACACCTTC. This codes for CASRRDSNYGYTF.

The V gene is TRBV5-1, the J gene TRBJ2-1; 8 bases are shared with TRBD2. This CDR3 comprises 16 residues. V lost 0 bases and J lost 8; bases outside the gene matches: 10. CDR1 is SGHRS, CDR2 YFSETQ, per germline. CDR3 sequence reads: CASSLGSSGRQDEQFF. CDR3 in DNA: TGCGCCAGCAGCTTGGGGTCTAGCGGGCGACAGGATGAGCAGTTCTTC.

CDR3 region: CASGGGPPDTQYF. The CDR3, as DNA: TGTGCCAGCGGGGGGGGTCCCCCAGATACGCAGTATTTT. The V and J genes are TRBV7-6 and TRBJ2-3, with TRBD2 matching over 7 bases. Germline V gene lookup returns CDR1 SGHVS and CDR2 FNYEAQ. J lost 4 bases, V lost 8 bases, and 6 bases had no gene match. The CDR3 loop spans 13 amino acids. The full variable domain, rest sourced from reference TRBV7-6 and TRBJ2-3, is GAGVSQSPRYKVTKRGQDVALRCDPISGHVSLYWYRQALGQGPEFLTYFNYEAQQDKSGLPNDRFSAERPEGSISTLTIQRTEQRDSAMYRCASGGGPPDTQYFGPGTRLTVL.

This chain uses TRBV30 with TRBJ1-5, with a possible D match to TRBD1 (6 bases). Germline CDR1 GTSNPN, CDR2 SVGIG (reference sequence). This CDR3 region has 13 residues. Trimming stripped 1 base from V and 4 bases from J, with 8 bases between. CDR3 coding DNA: TGTGCCTGGAGTGCACAGGGTAATCAGCCCCAGCATTTT. Protein product: CAWSAQGNQPQHF.

The J gene is TRBJ2-1, the V gene TRBV11-3; 7 bases fit TRBD2. V was clipped by 3 bases and J by 5 bases; unmatched bases: 10. In germline, CDR1 is SGHNT, CDR2 YENEEA. This CDR3 region has 16 residues. The CDR3 reads CASSFSWGAGDNEQFF. In nucleotides, the CDR3 is TGTGCCAGCAGCTTCTCCTGGGGTGCGGGAGACAATGAGCAGTTCTTC.

V gene TRBV4-3 combines with J gene TRBJ1-1, with D unresolved. Trimming took off 0 bases at V and 1 base at J, with 6 bases between the two ends. Germline lookup yields CDR1 LGHNA and CDR2 YSLEER. This CDR3 is 14 amino acids long. The CDR3 here is CASSQDGRNTEAFF. The CDR3 DNA is TGCGCCAGCAGCCAAGATGGCCGGAACACTGAAGCTTTCTTT.

The chain employs TRBV5-1 and TRBJ1-1, with D perhaps matching TRBD1 (6 bases). The V end was cut by 7 bases, the J end by 1 base, with 14 bases between. Germline V lookup: CDR1 SGHRS, CDR2 YFSETQ. The CDR3 sequence is 14 residues long. In nucleotides, the CDR3 is TGCGCCAGCGGGGCAGGGGAAACGAACACTGAAGCTTTCTTT. It is translated as CASGAGETNTEAFF.

This chain links TRBV9 with TRBJ2-5, with unresolved D. The CDR3 spans 13 residues. Trimming pared 4 bases from V and 4 bases from J, leaving 11 bases between. Germline V lookup: CDR1 SGDLS, CDR2 YYNGEE. The CDR3 spells CASSPQATETQYF. The CDR3 DNA reads TGTGCCAGCAGCCCCCAGGCAACAGAGACCCAGTACTTC.

The genes are TRBV18 and TRBJ1-1; the D is unclear. The CDR3 is 14 amino acids. Germline assignment: CDR1 KGHSH and CDR2 LQKENI. V was shortened by 3 bases and J by 8 bases, with 16 bases between the two germline ends. In DNA, the CDR3 is TGTGCCAGCTCACCGGGTTTGCAGACGGTAGAAGCTTTCTTT. Its protein is CASSPGLQTVEAFF.

The chain joins TRBV19 to TRBJ2-3, with D possibly matching TRBD2 (6 bases). The germline V gene has CDR1 LNHDA and CDR2 SQIVND (reference sequence). CDR3 length equals 12 residues. Trimming removed 0 bases at V and 8 bases at J, with 6 bases between. This CDR3 is CASSIEGGTQYF. DNA of the CDR3: TGTGCCAGTAGTATAGAGGGAGGTACGCAGTATTTT. The full variable domain, with the rest looked up from reference TRBV19 and TRBJ2-3, is DGGITQSPKYLFRKEGQNVTLSCEQNLNHDAMYWYRQDPGQGLRLIYYSQIVNDFQKGDIAEGYSVSREKKESFPLTVTSAQKNPTAFYLCASSIEGGTQYFGPGTRLTVL.